This T cell receptor beta chain was sequenced for a study of human T cells and chemical hapten exposure. V was pared by 3 bases and J by 4 bases, with 6 bases between. This CDR3 contains 12 residues. In germline, CDR1 is SGHAT, CDR2 FQNNGV. The study's library attached unique molecular identifiers to single cDNA molecules. Via MiXCR, TCRdb re-called the reads, giving one row per CDR3 protein. The table lists under 4,000 distinct CDR3 sequences, roughly 50% of them singletons. The authors extracted total RNA from unfractionated whole blood. Sequencing input: whole blood. This TCR was sampled from a human donor who had alopecia or was a healthy volunteer (not recorded which). Some clones in this sample may be carry-over from other donors' samples. This table probably holds off-target reads from a library built for another chain. The V gene is TRBV11-2, the J gene TRBJ2-5; D unclear. CDR3 amino acids: CASSFWGETQYF. The CDR3 DNA reads TGTGCCAGCAGCTTCTGGGGAGAGACCCAGTACTTC.